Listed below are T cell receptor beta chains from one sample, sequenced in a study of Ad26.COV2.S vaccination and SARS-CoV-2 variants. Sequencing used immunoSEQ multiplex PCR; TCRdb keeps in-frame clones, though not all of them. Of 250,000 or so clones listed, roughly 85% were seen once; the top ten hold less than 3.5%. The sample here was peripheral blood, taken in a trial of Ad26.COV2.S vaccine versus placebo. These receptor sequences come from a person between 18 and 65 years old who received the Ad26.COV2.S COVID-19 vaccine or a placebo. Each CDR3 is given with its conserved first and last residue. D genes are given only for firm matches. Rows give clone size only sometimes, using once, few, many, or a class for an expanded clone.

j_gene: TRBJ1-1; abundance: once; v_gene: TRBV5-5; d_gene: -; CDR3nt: TGTGCCAGCAGCTTTGGCTTGAACACTGAAGCTTTCTTT; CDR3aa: CASSFGLNTEAFF
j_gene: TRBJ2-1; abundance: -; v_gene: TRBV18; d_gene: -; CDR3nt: TGTGCCAGCTCACCACCGATGGAGGCCAATGAGCAGTTCTTC; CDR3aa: CASSPPMEANEQFF
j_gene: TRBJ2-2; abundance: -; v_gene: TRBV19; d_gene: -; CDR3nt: TGTGCCAGTAGTATCCAGGCGCCCACCGGGGAGCTGTTTTTT; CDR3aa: CASSIQAPTGELFF
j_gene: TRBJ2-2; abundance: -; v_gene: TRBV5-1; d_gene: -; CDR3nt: TGCGCCAGCAGCCCCGGGGTCTCGAACACCGGGGAGCTGTTTTTT; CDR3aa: CASSPGVSNTGELFF
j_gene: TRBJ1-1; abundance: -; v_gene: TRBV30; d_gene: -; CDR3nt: TGTGCCTGGAGGAAGGACAGCGGGAGGGCTTTCTTT; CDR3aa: CAWRKDSGRAFF
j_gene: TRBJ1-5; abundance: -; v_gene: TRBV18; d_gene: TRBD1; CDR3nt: TGTGCCAGCTCCAGGTTTGACTCCGGGACAGGGAATCAGCCCCAGCATTTT; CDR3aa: CASSRFDSGTGNQPQHF
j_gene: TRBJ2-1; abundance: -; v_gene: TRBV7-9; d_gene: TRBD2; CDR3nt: TGTGCCAGCAGCCCTAAAACCGGACTAGCGGGAGGGGGCAATGAGCAGTTCTTC; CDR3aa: CASSPKTGLAGGGNEQFF
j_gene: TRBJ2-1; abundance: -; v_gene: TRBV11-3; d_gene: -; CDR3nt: TGTGCCAGCAGCGCAGGGAGCCGACACGACAATGAGCAGTTCTTC; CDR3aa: CASSAGSRHDNEQFF
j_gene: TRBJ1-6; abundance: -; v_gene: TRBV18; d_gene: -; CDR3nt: TGTGCCAGCTCCCCCTCTGAGGGCAGAGCGTCACCCCTCCACTTT; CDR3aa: CASSPSEGRASPLHF
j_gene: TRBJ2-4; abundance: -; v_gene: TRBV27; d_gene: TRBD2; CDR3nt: TGTGCCAGCAGTGCCCGACTAGCGGGGGGGCCGGAGTTGGCCAAAAACATTCAGTACTTC; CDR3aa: CASSARLAGGPELAKNIQYF
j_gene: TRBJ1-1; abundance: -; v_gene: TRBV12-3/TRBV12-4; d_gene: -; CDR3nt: TGTGCCAGCAGTTTTTTAGAGGGCACTGAAGCTTTCTTT; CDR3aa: CASSFLEGTEAFF
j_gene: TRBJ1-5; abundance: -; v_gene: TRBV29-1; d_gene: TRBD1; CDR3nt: TGCAGCGTTGGGGACAGCGATCAGCCCCAGCATTTT; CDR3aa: CSVGDSDQPQHF
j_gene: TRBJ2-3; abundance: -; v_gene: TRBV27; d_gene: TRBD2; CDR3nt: TGTGCCAGCACCTCAGGACTAGCGGGACGAGATACGCAGTATTTT; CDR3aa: CASTSGLAGRDTQYF
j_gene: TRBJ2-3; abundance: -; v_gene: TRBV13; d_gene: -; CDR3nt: TGTGCCAGCAGCCCGGGGAGGACAGATACGCAGTATTTT; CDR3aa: CASSPGRTDTQYF
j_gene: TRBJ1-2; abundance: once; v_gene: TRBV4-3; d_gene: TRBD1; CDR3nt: TGCGCCAGCAGCCACTCAGCGGGACAGGTATATGGCTACACCTTC; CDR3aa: CASSHSAGQVYGYTF
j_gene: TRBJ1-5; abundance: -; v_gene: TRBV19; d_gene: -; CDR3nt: TGTGCCAGTAGTATAGTGGGGGCTCTAAAGCCCCAGCATTTT; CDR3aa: CASSIVGALKPQHF
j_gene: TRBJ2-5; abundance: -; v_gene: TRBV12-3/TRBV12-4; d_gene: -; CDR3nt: TGTGCCACCGCTCGGCTAGCGAAAGAGACCCAGTACTTC; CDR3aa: CATARLAKETQYF
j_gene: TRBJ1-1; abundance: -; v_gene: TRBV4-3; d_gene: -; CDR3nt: TGCGCCAGCAGCCAAGTGTCAACGGGTCCCGAGTTCATGAACACTGAAGCTTTCTTT; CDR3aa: CASSQVSTGPEFMNTEAFF
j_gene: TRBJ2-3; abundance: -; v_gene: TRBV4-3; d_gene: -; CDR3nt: TGCGCCAGCAGCCAAGGGGGATTCCGGGTCCCAATGTCCGATACGCAGTATTTT; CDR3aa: CASSQGGFRVPMSDTQYF
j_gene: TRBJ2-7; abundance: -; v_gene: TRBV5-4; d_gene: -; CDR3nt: TGTGCCAGCAGCCCTGCTCTCCAGCCTCTCTACGAGCAGTACTTC; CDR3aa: CASSPALQPLYEQYF
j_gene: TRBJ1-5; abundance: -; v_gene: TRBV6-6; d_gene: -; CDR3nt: TGTGCCAGCAGTTACACAACAGGGCGTTATCAGCCCCAGCATTTT; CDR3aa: CASSYTTGRYQPQHF
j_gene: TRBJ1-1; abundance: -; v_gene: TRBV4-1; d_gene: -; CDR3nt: TGCGCCAGCAGCCAAGGGGGGTACACTGAAGCTTTCTTT; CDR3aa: CASSQGGYTEAFF
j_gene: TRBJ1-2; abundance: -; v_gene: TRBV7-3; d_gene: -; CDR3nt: TGTGCCAGCAGCTTGAATGGATTAGGTGACTACACCTTC; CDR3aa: CASSLNGLGDYTF
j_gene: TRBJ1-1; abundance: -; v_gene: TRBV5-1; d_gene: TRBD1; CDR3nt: TGCGCCAGCAGCACGACAGGGCGGAACACTGAAGCTTTCTTT; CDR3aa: CASSTTGRNTEAFF
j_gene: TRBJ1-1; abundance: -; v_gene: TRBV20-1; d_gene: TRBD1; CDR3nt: TGCAGTGCTAGTACGCAGGGGGCCACTGAAGCTTTCTTT; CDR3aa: CSASTQGATEAFF
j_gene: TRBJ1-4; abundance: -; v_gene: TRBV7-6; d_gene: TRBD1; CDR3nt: TGTGCCAGCAGCTGGACAGGGAAAAATGAAAAACTGTTTTTT; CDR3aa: CASSWTGKNEKLFF
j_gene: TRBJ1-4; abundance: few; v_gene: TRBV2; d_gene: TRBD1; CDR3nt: TGTGCCAGCAGTGGGGACAGGGGGTCAACTAATGAAAAACTGTTTTTT; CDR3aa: CASSGDRGSTNEKLFF
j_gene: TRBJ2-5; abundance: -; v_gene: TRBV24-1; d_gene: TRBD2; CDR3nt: TGTGCCACCAGGGGGACTAGCGGCGAGACCCAGTACTTC; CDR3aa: CATRGTSGETQYF
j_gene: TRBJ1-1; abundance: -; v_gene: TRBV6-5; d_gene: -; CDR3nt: -; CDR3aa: CASSTSNTEAFF
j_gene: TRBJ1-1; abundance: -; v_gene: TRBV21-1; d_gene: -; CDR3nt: TGTGCCAGCAGCAAAGAAATAAGGGGGCGAGAGAACACTGAAGCTTTCTTT; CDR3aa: CASSKEIRGRENTEAFF
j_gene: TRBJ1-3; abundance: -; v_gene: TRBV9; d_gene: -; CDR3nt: TGTGCCAGCAGCGTAGAGGGGGGCGGCTCTGGAAACACCATATATTTT; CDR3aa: CASSVEGGGSGNTIYF
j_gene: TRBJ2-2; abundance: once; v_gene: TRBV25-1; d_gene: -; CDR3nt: TGTGCCAGCAGTGAATATAACACCGGGGAGCTGTTTTTT; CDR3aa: CASSEYNTGELFF